Presented here are 30 T cell receptor beta chains from one specimen sequenced in a study of long-term antiretroviral therapy in people with HIV. The authors ran the immunoSEQ assay, v3.0, at survey level. Profiling relied on immunoSEQ multiplex PCR, and the TCRdb table lists in-frame clones only, not all of them. The sample records around 15,000 clones, approximately 94% being singletons. The sequenced sample was unsorted PBMCs, obtained nearly 6.5 years after starting antiretroviral therapy. Receptors were obtained from a woman aged 45-65 years with HIV.

This clone was seen once. The V call is TRBV28, the J call TRBJ2-5, with TRBD1 matching 11 bases. V lost 6 bases, J lost 4 bases, and 4 bases stayed unmatched. The CDR3 is 14 residues long. CDR1 is MDHEN and CDR2 is SYDVKM in the germline V gene. The CDR3 DNA follows: TGTGCCAGCAGCCGGACAGGGGGCGTAGAGACCCAGTACTTC. This sequence encodes CASSRTGGVETQYF.

The chain links TRBV7-2 to TRBJ1-5; 11 nucleotides agree with TRBD1. This CDR3 is built from 16 residues. Germline V CDR1 and CDR2: SGHTA, FQGNSA. The trim removed 5 bases at V and 3 bases at J, leaving 6 bases unmatched. The CDR3 bases are TGTGCCAGCAGCCCCAACGGACAGGGGGCCAATCAGCCCCAGCATTTT. Encoded protein: CASSPNGQGANQPQHF.

The genes are TRBV7-3 and TRBJ2-5; maybe TRBD1 (6 bases). V was cut by 3 bases and J by 5 bases, with 10 bases left in between. Germline V CDR1 and CDR2: SGHTA, FQGTGA. There are 13 residues in the CDR3. The CDR3 DNA reads as TGTGCCAGCAGCTTCAGGGGCGAGGAGACCCAGTACTTC. Amino acid sequence: CASSFRGEETQYF.

The chain uses TRBV5-1 and TRBJ1-6; D remains ambiguous. The germline V and J ends were trimmed by 4 bases and 7 bases, with 15 bases remaining between them. The CDR3 is 15 residues long. In germline, CDR1 is SGHRS, CDR2 YFSETQ. The CDR3 nucleotides read TGCGCCAGCAGCCTAATTGCCGGTGCCAATTCACCCCTCCACTTT. It specifies CASSLIAGANSPLHF.

This chain links TRBV12-5 with TRBJ2-3; no clear D. The length of the CDR3 is 12 residues. Germline V gives CDR1 LGHNT, CDR2 FRNRAP. Deletions cut 6 bases from V and 2 bases from J, with 6 bases between. The chain's CDR3 is CASGGPTDTQYF. In DNA, the CDR3 is TGTGCTAGTGGAGGCCCCACAGATACGCAGTATTTT.

The CDR3 loop reads CASSLSTSGPGEQYF. CDR3 in DNA: TGTGCCAGCAGCTTATCGACTAGCGGCCCTGGCGAGCAGTACTTC. The V gene is TRBV13, the J gene TRBJ2-7; TRBD2 aligns across 9 bases. CDR3 size: 15 residues. The V segment lost 2 bases and the J segment 6 bases; nucleotides outside the gene matches: 8. Germline V lookup: CDR1 PRHDT, CDR2 FYEKMQ (reference sequence).

The chain links TRBV19 to TRBJ2-5, with D perhaps matching TRBD2 (6 bases). Germline CDR1 reads LNHDA; CDR2 reads SQIVND (reference sequence). Trimming pared 6 bases from V and 2 bases from J, leaving 10 bases between. CDR3 length: 13 amino acids. CDR3 in DNA: TGTGCCAGTAGCCTGGAGGGGCAAGAGACCCAGTACTTC. This sequence encodes CASSLEGQETQYF.

This clone was counted only a few times. The chain uses TRBV7-6 and TRBJ1-2; D gene unclear. The CDR3 covers 13 residues. Per germline, CDR1 SGHVS and CDR2 FNYEAQ. The V and J ends lost 2 bases and 4 bases respectively, with 8 bases between them. The CDR3 DNA reads as TGTGCCAGCAGCTTATTTGGGTTCTATGGCTACACCTTC. The encoded protein is CASSLFGFYGYTF.

The V gene is TRBV5-4, the J gene TRBJ2-7; the D call may be TRBD1 or TRBD2 (7 bases each). There are 15 residues in the CDR3. V was pared by 2 bases and J by 2 bases, with 14 bases between. Germline V gene data show CDR1 as SGHNT and CDR2 as YYREEE (reference sequence). DNA for the CDR3: TGTGCCAGCAGCTTCGGGCAGGGGGGGGCCTACGAGCAGTACTTC. Encoded protein: CASSFGQGGAYEQYF.

As DNA, the CDR3 is TGTGCCAGTAGTATGCACGGACAGGCACCCTACGAGCAGTACTTC. This sequence encodes CASSMHGQAPYEQYF. The chain has TRBV19 and TRBJ2-7; 7 nucleotides align to TRBD1. This CDR3 is 15 amino acids long. V was clipped by 3 bases and J by 2 bases; unmatched bases: 7. Germline V gives CDR1 LNHDA, CDR2 SQIVND (reference sequence).

The chain carries TRBV11-3 and TRBJ2-3; the D is unclear. V lost 1 base to trimming and J lost 3 bases, with 8 bases between them. Germline V gene lookup returns CDR1 SGHNT and CDR2 YENEEA. CDR3 size: 14 residues. CDR3 loop: CASSLGQRTDTQYF. In DNA, the CDR3 is TGTGCCAGCAGCTTAGGGCAGAGAACAGATACGCAGTATTTT.

V is TRBV14 and J is TRBJ2-1, with 9 positions matching TRBD2. The ends lost 3 bases at V and 3 bases at J; junction bases unmatched: 6. Per the germline V gene, CDR1 is SGHDN and CDR2 is FVKESK. The CDR3 has 16 amino acids. The CDR3 sequence: CASSHIAGALYNEQFF. CDR3 DNA: TGTGCCAGCAGCCATATAGCGGGAGCACTCTACAATGAGCAGTTCTTC.

The rearrangement joins TRBV5-1 to TRBJ2-1; 12 nucleotides agree with TRBD2. V dropped 2 bases and J dropped 2; count of bases not matched to a gene: 11. The CDR3 is 19 amino acids. CDR1 SGHRS and CDR2 YFSETQ come from the germline V gene. For the CDR3, the DNA is TGCGCCAGCAGCTTTTATGGGCTAGCGGGAGGGGCCACCTACAATGAGCAGTTCTTC. It is translated as CASSFYGLAGGATYNEQFF.

The J gene is TRBJ2-5, the V gene TRBV9, with D unclear. V was cut by 1 base and J by 1 base, with 2 bases left in between. The CDR3 has 12 residues. Germline V gene lookup returns CDR1 SGDLS and CDR2 YYNGEE. CDR3 residues: CASSVSQETQYF. DNA for the CDR3: TGTGCCAGCAGCGTAAGCCAAGAGACCCAGTACTTC. Based on the CDR3 plus reference TRBV9 and TRBJ2-5, the full variable domain is DSGVTQTPKHLITATGQRVTLRCSPRSGDLSVYWYQQSLDQGLQFLIQYYNGEERAKGNILERFSAQQFPDLHSELNLSSLELGDSALYFCASSVSQETQYFGPGTRLLVL.

This clone has just one count. The chain employs TRBV10-3 and TRBJ1-5, with a possible D match to TRBD1 (5 bases). The CDR3 totals 16 residues. Germline CDR1 ENHRY, CDR2 SYGVKD. V shed 6 bases and J shed 4 bases, with 19 bases lying between them. The CDR3 loop reads CAISLTGAQGNQPQHF. Written as DNA, the CDR3 is TGTGCCATCAGCTTAACCGGGGCCCAGGGTAATCAGCCCCAGCATTTT.

This clone was found a few times. The chain employs TRBV4-1 and TRBJ2-7; 7 nucleotides line up with TRBD1. The CDR3 runs 15 residues. V shed 0 bases, J shed 0 bases, and the junction held 2 bases outside the gene matches. CDR1 and CDR2 (germline): MGHRA, YSYEKL. The CDR3 region has the DNA TGCGCCAGCAGCCAAGATCGGACAGGCTCCTACGAGCAGTACTTC. Translating gives CASSQDRTGSYEQYF.

V gene TRBV6-5 combines with J gene TRBJ1-1; possible D gene TRBD1, 5 bases. This CDR3 region has 14 residues. The ends were cut back, 1 base at V and 1 base at J, with 7 bases in the middle. CDR1 is MNHEY and CDR2 is SVGAGI in the germline V gene. The CDR3 DNA is TGTGCCAGCAGTTACTGGGGGAAGAACACTGAAGCTTTCTTT. Amino acids: CASSYWGKNTEAFF.

This sequence joins TRBV4-1 and TRBJ2-1; a possible D gene is TRBD1 (6 bases). This CDR3 is built from 13 residues. From germline, CDR1 is MGHRA and CDR2 YSYEKL. Trimming removed 0 bases from V and 15 bases from J, with 15 bases in between. For the CDR3, the DNA is TGCGCCAGCAGCCAAGATCTATGGGACAAACGGTTCTTC. Translating gives CASSQDLWDKRFF.

The chain has TRBV30 and TRBJ2-2; no definite D call. This CDR3 is 12 amino acids long. Germline CDR1 reads GTSNPN; CDR2 reads SVGIG (reference sequence). V was cut by 0 bases and J by 2 bases, with 1 base left in between. The CDR3 is CAWSVNTGELFF. For the CDR3, the DNA is TGTGCCTGGAGTGTAAACACCGGGGAGCTGTTTTTT.

As DNA, the CDR3 is TGTGCCAGCAGTTTCCAGGGACTAGGCCCCCTCGATGAGCAGTTCTTC. Translating it yields CASSFQGLGPLDEQFF. The chain employs TRBV27 and TRBJ2-1; 8 nucleotides line up with TRBD2. The CDR3 has 16 amino acids. Trimming at V came to 3 bases and at J to 8 bases, leaving 12 bases not matched to a gene. Looked up from germline, CDR1 is MNHEY and CDR2 is SMNVEV (reference sequence).

The chain links TRBV7-9 to TRBJ2-7; D gene uncertain. Trimming stripped 2 bases from V and 4 bases from J, with 12 bases between. The CDR3 runs to 14 residues. The V gene's germline CDR1 is SEHNR and CDR2 FQNEAQ (reference sequence). CDR3 sequence reads: CASSLNVPPYEQYF. The CDR3 coding sequence is TGTGCCAGCAGCTTAAATGTACCCCCGTACGAGCAGTACTTC.

The chain is built from TRBV14 and TRBJ2-7; unclear D gene. V lost 5 bases and J 4 bases, leaving 6 bases between the germline ends. Germline-derived CDR1 and CDR2 are SGHDN and FVKESK. The CDR3 contains 11 residues. CDR3 sequence reads: CASSAGYEQYF. CDR3 nucleotide sequence: TGTGCCAGCAGCGCCGGATACGAGCAGTACTTC.

This chain links TRBV6-7 with TRBJ2-7, with TRBD1 identical over 7 bases. TRBV6-7 is identified as an open reading frame with a role that is uncertain. CDR3 length equals 14 residues. V shed 6 bases, J shed 2 bases, and the junction held 7 bases outside the gene matches. In DNA form, the CDR3 reads TGTGCCAGCAGGAGCTCGCAGGGGGCCTACGAGCAGTACTTC. This sequence encodes CASRSSQGAYEQYF.

This chain joins TRBV6-5 and TRBJ2-7; 7 bases are a match to TRBD1. The CDR3 spans 14 residues. J was trimmed by 1 base and V by 5 bases; bases with no gene match: 5. Per the germline V gene, CDR1 is MNHEY and CDR2 is SVGAGI. CDR3 bases: TGTGCCAGCAGTAGACAGGGTAATTCCTACGAGCAGTACTTC. This codes for CASSRQGNSYEQYF.

This clone has only one observation. The V gene is TRBV11-3, the J gene TRBJ2-5, with 8 positions matching TRBD1. Germline V gene data show CDR1 as SGHNT and CDR2 as YENEEA. This CDR3 is 15 amino acids long. Trimming took 1 base from V and 4 from J; bases not matched to a gene: 5. DNA for the CDR3: TGTGCCAGCAGCTTAGGAACGGACAGGGTAGAGACCCAGTACTTC. This encodes CASSLGTDRVETQYF.

This sequence joins TRBV6-5 and TRBJ2-1; tentatively, D is TRBD2 (6 bases). There are 13 residues in the CDR3. Trimming took 8 bases from V and 8 from J, leaving 16 bases between them. CDR1 MNHEY and CDR2 SVGAGI come from the germline V gene. The chain's CDR3 is CASGNVGGYEQFF. CDR3 bases: TGTGCCAGCGGGAATGTCGGGGGATATGAGCAGTTCTTC.

This clone occurred once. The V call is TRBV14, the J call TRBJ1-1; D gene ambiguous. Per the germline V gene, CDR1 is SGHDN and CDR2 is FVKESK. CDR3 size: 11 residues. V lost 0 bases to trimming and J lost 10 bases, with 6 bases between them. DNA of the CDR3: TGTGCCAGCAGCCAAGAGGGTCGAGCTTTCTTT. It codes for CASSQEGRAFF. Using reference TRBV14 and TRBJ1-1 for the parts outside the CDR3, the full variable domain is EAGVTQFPSHSVIEKGQTVTLRCDPISGHDNLYWYRRVMGKEIKFLLHFVKESKQDESGMPNNRFLAERTGGTYSTLKVQPAELEDSGVYFCASSQEGRAFFGQGTRLTVV.

Only a few counts were recorded for this clone. V is TRBV5-4 and J is TRBJ1-1, with 7 bases fitting TRBD1. The germline CDR1 and CDR2 sequences are SGHNT and YYREEE (reference sequence). The V segment lost 9 bases and the J segment 3 bases; nucleotides outside the gene matches: 11. This CDR3 spans 14 amino acids. CDR3 loop: CATRDREDHTEAFF. The CDR3 bases are TGTGCCACCAGGGACAGAGAAGATCACACTGAAGCTTTCTTT.

This sequence joins TRBV9 and TRBJ1-4, with D maybe TRBD1 (6 bases). V gave up 2 bases and J gave up 2 bases, with 16 bases separating them. The CDR3 contains 17 residues. CDR1 is SGDLS and CDR2 is YYNGEE in the germline V gene. CDR3 bases: TGTGCCAGCAGCGTGAGGCCTGCAACAGGGACTAATGAAAAACTGTTTTTT. It yields the protein CASSVRPATGTNEKLFF.

The V call is TRBV2, the J call TRBJ2-7, with a tentative D call TRBD2 (7 bases). Germline assignment: CDR1 SNHLY and CDR2 FYNNEI. This CDR3 is 13 amino acids long. V shed 7 bases and J shed 4 bases, with 14 bases lying between them. In DNA, the CDR3 is TGTGCCAGCATAAGGGGGGGCGCTTACGAGCAGTACTTC. This gives the protein CASIRGGAYEQYF.